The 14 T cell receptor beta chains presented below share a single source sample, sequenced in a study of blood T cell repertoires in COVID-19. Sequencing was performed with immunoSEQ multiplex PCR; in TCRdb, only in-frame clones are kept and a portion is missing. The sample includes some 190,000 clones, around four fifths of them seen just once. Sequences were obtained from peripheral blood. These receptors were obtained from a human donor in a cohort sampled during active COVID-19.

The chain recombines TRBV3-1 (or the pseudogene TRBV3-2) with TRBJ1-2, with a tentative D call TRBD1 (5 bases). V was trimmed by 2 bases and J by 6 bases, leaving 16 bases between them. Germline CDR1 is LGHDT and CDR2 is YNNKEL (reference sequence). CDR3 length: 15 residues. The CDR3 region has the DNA TGTGCCAGCAGCCAATTATGGGGCGCAGTCCATGGCTACACCTTC. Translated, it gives CASSQLWGAVHGYTF.

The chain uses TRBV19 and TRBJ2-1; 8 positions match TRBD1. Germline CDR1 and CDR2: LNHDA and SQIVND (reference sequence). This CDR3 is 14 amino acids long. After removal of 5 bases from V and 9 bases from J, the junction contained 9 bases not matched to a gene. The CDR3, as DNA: TGTGCCAGTAGTGCCCGGACAGGGTCATTTGAGCAGTTCTTC. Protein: CASSARTGSFEQFF.

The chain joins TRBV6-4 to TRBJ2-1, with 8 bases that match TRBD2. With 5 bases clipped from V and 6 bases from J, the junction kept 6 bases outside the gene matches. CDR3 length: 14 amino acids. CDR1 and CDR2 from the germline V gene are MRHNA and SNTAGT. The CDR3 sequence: CASSPGLGINEQFF. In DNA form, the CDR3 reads TGTGCCAGCAGTCCGGGACTAGGTATCAATGAGCAGTTCTTC.

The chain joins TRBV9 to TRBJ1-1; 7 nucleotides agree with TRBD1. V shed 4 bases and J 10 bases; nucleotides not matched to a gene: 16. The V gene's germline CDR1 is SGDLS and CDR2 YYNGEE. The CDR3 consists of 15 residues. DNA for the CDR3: TGTGCCAGCAGCCCGTTGGGAGAGGGACAGAGGGTAGCTTTCTTT. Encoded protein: CASSPLGEGQRVAFF.

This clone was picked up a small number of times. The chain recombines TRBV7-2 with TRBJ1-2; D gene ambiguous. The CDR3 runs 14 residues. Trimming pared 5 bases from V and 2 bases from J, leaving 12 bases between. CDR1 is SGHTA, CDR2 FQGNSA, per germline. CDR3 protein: CASSPAVENYGYTF. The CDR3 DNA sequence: TGTGCCAGCAGCCCTGCGGTGGAAAACTATGGCTACACCTTC.

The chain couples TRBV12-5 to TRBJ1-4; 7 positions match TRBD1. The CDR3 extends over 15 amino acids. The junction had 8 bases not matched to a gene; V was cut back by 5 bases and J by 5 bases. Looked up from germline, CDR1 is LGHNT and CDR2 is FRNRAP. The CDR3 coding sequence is TGTGCTAGTGGTCTCCGACAGGGCGTCAATGAAAAACTGTTTTTT. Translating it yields CASGLRQGVNEKLFF.

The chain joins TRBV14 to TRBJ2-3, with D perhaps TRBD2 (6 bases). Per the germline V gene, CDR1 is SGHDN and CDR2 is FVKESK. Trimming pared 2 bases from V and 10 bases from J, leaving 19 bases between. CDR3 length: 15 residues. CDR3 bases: TGTGCCAGCAGCCAACAGACCGGGACTGCCGATGCGCAGTATTTT. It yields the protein CASSQQTGTADAQYF.

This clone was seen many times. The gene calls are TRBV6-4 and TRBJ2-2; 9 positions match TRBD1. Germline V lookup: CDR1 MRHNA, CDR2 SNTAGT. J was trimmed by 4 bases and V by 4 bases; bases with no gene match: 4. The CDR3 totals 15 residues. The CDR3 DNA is TGTGCCAGCAGTGGGACAGGGGATGGCACCGGGGAGCTGTTTTTT. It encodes CASSGTGDGTGELFF.

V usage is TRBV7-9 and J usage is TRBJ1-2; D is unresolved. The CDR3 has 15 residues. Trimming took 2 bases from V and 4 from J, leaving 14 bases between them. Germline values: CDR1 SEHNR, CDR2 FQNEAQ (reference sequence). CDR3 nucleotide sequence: TGTGCCAGCAGCTTACCGGGCTCCCGGGGCTATGGCTACACCTTC. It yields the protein CASSLPGSRGYGYTF.

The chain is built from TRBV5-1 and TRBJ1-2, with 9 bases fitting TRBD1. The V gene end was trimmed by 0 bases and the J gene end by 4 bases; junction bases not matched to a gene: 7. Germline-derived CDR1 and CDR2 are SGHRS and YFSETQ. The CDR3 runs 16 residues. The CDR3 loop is CASSLAGTGIGYGYTF. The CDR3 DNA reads TGCGCCAGCAGCTTGGCAGGGACAGGGATTGGCTATGGCTACACCTTC.

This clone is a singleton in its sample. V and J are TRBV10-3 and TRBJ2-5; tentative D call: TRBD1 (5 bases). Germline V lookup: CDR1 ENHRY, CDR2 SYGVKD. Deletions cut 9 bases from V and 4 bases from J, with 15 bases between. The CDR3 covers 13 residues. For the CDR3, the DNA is TGTGCCATTGGTGCAGGGTGGGGAGAGACCCAGTACTTC. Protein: CAIGAGWGETQYF.

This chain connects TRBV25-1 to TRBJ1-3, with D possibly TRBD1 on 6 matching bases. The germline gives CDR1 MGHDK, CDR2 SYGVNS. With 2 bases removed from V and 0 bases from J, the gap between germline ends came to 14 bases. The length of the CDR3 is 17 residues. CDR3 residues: CASSEVGGPFSGNTIYF. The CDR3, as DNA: TGTGCCAGCAGTGAAGTGGGGGGGCCTTTCTCTGGAAACACCATATATTTT.

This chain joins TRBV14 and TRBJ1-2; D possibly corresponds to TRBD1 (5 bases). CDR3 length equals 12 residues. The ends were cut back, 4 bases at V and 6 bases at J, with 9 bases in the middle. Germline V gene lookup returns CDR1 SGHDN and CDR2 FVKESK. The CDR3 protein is CASSRIGDGYTF. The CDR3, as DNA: TGTGCCAGCAGCCGGATAGGGGATGGCTACACCTTC.

CDR3 protein: CASSWAPGPQYF. CDR3 nucleotide sequence: TGTGCCAGCAGCTGGGCCCCCGGCCCCCAGTACTTC. The rearrangement uses TRBV11-3 and TRBJ2-5; no clear D. Trimming cost V 4 bases and J 9 bases, with 12 bases left between them. CDR1 SGHNT and CDR2 YENEEA come from the germline V gene. The CDR3 loop spans 12 amino acids.